One and the same sample provided the 16 T cell receptor beta chains below, sequenced in a study of T-cell reconstitution after alpha-beta-depleted transplantation in children (dated by TCRdb to 2016 to 2017). The treatment or condition tag for this specimen amounts to: allogeneic hematopoietic cell transplantation with graft depleted of TCRalphabeta T cells and CD19 B cells. The library was built by means of PCR. The run used an Illumina HiSeq 2500. TCR library preparation used molecular barcoding, with unique molecular identifiers applied to normalize quantification of the TCRbeta repertoire. The public reads were quality trimmed at Q25 with fastp and then assembled into clones with MiXCR by TCRdb, keeping productive beta chains. Identical CDR3 proteins give one entry, which carries the most common genes and DNA. In this sample the table shows just over 950,000 distinct CDR3 sequences, about 31% of which occur a single time. Jointly, the top ten make up 28% of the sample.

This specimen was PBMCs, mostly from graft donor cells, taken 360 days after TCRalphabeta/CD19-depleted stem cell transplant. These TCRs come from a boy younger than two who had a stem cell transplant for SCID, so the T cells may come from the graft donor.

This rearrangement joins TRBV29-1 to TRBJ1-1; D ambiguous. The CDR3 loop spans 16 amino acids. V was shortened by 0 bases and J by 4 bases, with 18 bases between the two germline ends. Germline CDR1 is SQVTM and CDR2 is ANQGSEA. CDR3 nucleotide sequence: TGCAGCGTTGAAGATCTTCGACGGCTTCCAGGCACTGAAGCTTTCTTT. This translates into CSVEDLRRLPGTEAFF. Looking up the rest from reference TRBV29-1 and TRBJ1-1 gives the full variable domain: SAVISQKPSRDICQRGTSLTIQCQVDSQVTMMFWYRQQPGQSLTLIATANQGSEATYESGFVIDKFPISRPNLTFSTLTVSNMSPEDSSIYLCSVEDLRRLPGTEAFFGQGTRLTVV.

The rearrangement links TRBV5-1 to TRBJ2-5, with unresolved D. This CDR3 region has 16 residues. Germline CDR1 is SGHRS and CDR2 is YFSETQ. Trimming left V 0 bases short and J 1 base short, with 13 bases between. CDR3 region: CASSLVKVVGQETQYF. CDR3 DNA: TGCGCCAGCAGCTTGGTAAAGGTAGTCGGCCAAGAGACCCAGTACTTC.

The J gene is TRBJ2-1, the V gene TRBV25-1; 7 nucleotides match TRBD1. V gave up 4 bases and J gave up 8 bases; unmatched junction bases: 14. This CDR3 has 16 residues. Germline V gives CDR1 MGHDK, CDR2 SYGVNS. The CDR3 sequence is CASSAPPRQGLDEQFF. The CDR3 nucleotides read TGTGCCAGCAGTGCCCCACCGAGACAGGGTTTAGATGAGCAGTTCTTC.

The V gene is TRBV20-1, the J gene TRBJ1-5; 7 bases line up with TRBD1. V shed 4 bases, J shed 3 bases, and the junction held 3 bases outside the gene matches. The CDR3 runs 13 residues. Germline CDR1 is DFQATT and CDR2 is SNEGSKA (reference sequence). The CDR3 loop is CSAITGDNQPQHF. DNA for the CDR3: TGCAGTGCTATAACAGGGGACAATCAGCCCCAGCATTTT.

This clonotype turned up a few times. This chain uses TRBV9 with TRBJ2-1; 7 bases agree with TRBD2. There are 15 residues in the CDR3. V was pared by 4 bases and J by 9 bases, with 13 bases of the junction left unmatched. Germline-derived CDR1 and CDR2 are SGDLS and YYNGEE. CDR3 in amino acids: CASSPQGGAAAEQFF. CDR3 DNA sequence: TGTGCCAGCAGCCCCCAGGGAGGGGCAGCGGCTGAGCAGTTCTTC.

This clonotype has a handful of counts. The rearrangement joins TRBV20-1 to TRBJ2-7; D is unresolved. This CDR3 comprises 14 residues. Germline V CDR1 and CDR2: DFQATT, SNEGSKA (reference sequence). V was cut by 7 bases and J by 3 bases, with 19 bases left in between. The CDR3 DNA follows: TGCAGTGGTGCCCTGGTAGAATCGCTCTACGAGCAGTACTTC. Its protein product is CSGALVESLYEQYF.

The CDR3 DNA reads as TGTGCCAGCACCTCGGGACAGTACACAGATACGCAGTATTTT. Translating it yields CASTSGQYTDTQYF. The chain joins TRBV12-3 or TRBV12-4 to TRBJ2-3, with 7 nucleotides matching TRBD1. This CDR3 has 14 residues. J lost 2 bases, V lost 7 bases, and 6 bases had no gene match.

The V and J genes are TRBV7-2 and TRBJ2-3; D is unresolved. The CDR3 has 13 residues. V was cut by 1 base and J by 6 bases, with 8 bases left in between. Germline V CDR1 and CDR2: SGHTA, FQGNSA. The CDR3 nucleotides read TGTGCCAGCAGCTTAGTGTATTCGGATACGCAGTATTTT. It is translated as CASSLVYSDTQYF.

The rearrangement uses TRBV7-2 and TRBJ2-3, with TRBD2 matching 14 bases. Losses at the gene ends were 5 bases for V and 1 base for J; bases not matched to a gene: 23. The CDR3 is 23 residues long. Per the germline V gene, CDR1 is SGHTA and CDR2 is FQGNSA. CDR3 residues: CASSASQPLFPGLAGAGTDTQYF. CDR3 nucleotides: TGTGCCAGCAGCGCCTCGCAACCACTTTTTCCGGGACTAGCGGGGGCCGGCACAGATACGCAGTATTTT. Based on the CDR3 plus reference TRBV7-2 and TRBJ2-3, the full variable domain is GAGVSQSPSNKVTEKGKDVELRCDPISGHTALYWYRQSLGQGLEFLIYFQGNSAPDKSGLPSDRFSAERTGGSVSTLTIQRTQQEDSAVYLCASSASQPLFPGLAGAGTDTQYFGPGTRLTVL.

This chain joins TRBV9 and TRBJ1-6; D is unclear. Looked up from germline, CDR1 is SGDLS and CDR2 is YYNGEE. The germline V and J ends were trimmed by 4 bases and 7 bases, with 15 bases remaining between them. This CDR3 contains 15 residues. CDR3 protein: CASSPPGLPNSPLHF. The CDR3 bases are TGTGCCAGCAGCCCCCCAGGACTGCCGAATTCACCCCTCCACTTT.

This clonotype was seen only once. V and J are TRBV2 and TRBJ1-1; D gene ambiguous. V shed 3 bases and J shed 0 bases, with 11 bases lying between them. The CDR3 contains 15 residues. Germline-derived CDR1 and CDR2 are SNHLY and FYNNEI. The CDR3 region has the DNA TGTGCCAGCAGTGAGGAATCCGCCATGAACACTGAAGCTTTCTTT. It codes for CASSEESAMNTEAFF.

This clonotype has more than one count but fewer than ten. The chain carries TRBV6-5 and TRBJ1-3; D not certain. The germline V gene encodes CDR1 MNHEY and CDR2 SVGAGI. The V gene lost 4 bases and the J gene lost 1 base, with 8 bases spanning the gap. CDR3 length equals 14 residues. The DNA of the CDR3 is TGTGCCAGCAGTTCGGGTGTGTCTGGAAACACCATATATTTT. Amino acid sequence: CASSSGVSGNTIYF.

The J gene is TRBJ2-1, the V gene TRBV5-6, with D hard to call. This CDR3 contains 16 residues. Trimming left V 3 bases short and J 1 base short, with 14 bases between. Looked up from germline, CDR1 is SGHDT and CDR2 is YYEEEE. The CDR3 loop is CASSSNPVRSYNEQFF. The CDR3 DNA reads TGTGCCAGCAGCTCCAACCCAGTCAGGTCCTACAATGAGCAGTTCTTC.

The chain couples TRBV7-6 to TRBJ2-2; the D is unclear. Trimming cost V 1 base and J 3 bases, with 9 bases left between them. CDR1 SGHVS and CDR2 FNYEAQ come from the germline V gene. The CDR3 has 15 residues. CDR3 sequence reads: CASSLVVDYTGELFF. The CDR3 DNA reads TGTGCCAGCAGCTTAGTTGTAGATTACACCGGGGAGCTGTTTTTT.

This clonotype was seen a few times. This chain joins TRBV10-3 and TRBJ2-7; TRBD1 agrees at 8 bases. This CDR3 has 16 residues. Unmatched junction bases numbered 4, after V lost 0 bases and J lost 0 bases. CDR1 ENHRY and CDR2 SYGVKD come from the germline V gene. The CDR3 loop is CAISESDRGSSYEQYF. DNA of the CDR3: TGTGCCATCAGTGAGTCTGACAGGGGAAGCTCCTACGAGCAGTACTTC.

This chain joins TRBV7-2 and TRBJ2-1; weak D call: TRBD1 (5 bases). CDR3 length: 14 residues. V dropped 1 base and J dropped 4 bases, with 8 bases sitting between them. Germline-derived CDR1 and CDR2 are SGHTA and FQGNSA. CDR3: CASSLEAGYNEQFF. The CDR3 nucleotides are TGTGCCAGCAGCTTAGAGGCAGGGTACAATGAGCAGTTCTTC.